The sequence of this T cell receptor (beta chain) was determined in a study of blood T cell repertoires in COVID-19 (dated by TCRdb to about 2020). For the study in its entirety: The collaborator samples originated in the United States, Italy and Spain and spanned the acute and convalescent phases of COVID-19. Subjects who had been exposed to COVID-19, were actively infected with it, or had recovered from it provided the deeply sampled blood TCRbeta repertoires that made up the dataset. HLA class I and class II types, where available, came from metadata supplied by the sample provider rather than from assay-based typing. The material from the prospective study consisted of cDNA or gDNA derived from T cells, B-cell-depleted T cells, or PBMCs. Sample metadata almost always included a de-identified subject ID, COVID-19 status, age in years and sex. A freely available public database, intended as a resource for researchers studying the immune response to SARS-CoV-2, is where the repertoires were released. Samples were obtained from the ongoing ImmuneRACE study (first 160 participants) and from 1,200 or so subjects provided by 6 global collaborators.

Whole blood was collected in K2EDTA tubes by collaborating institutions according to the institutions' own protocols. Collaborator samples were shipped for TCRbeta analysis as frozen whole blood, isolated PBMCs, or DNA extracted from either sample type. At the junction V is shortened by 5 bases and J by 4 bases, with 15 bases in between. CDR1 SGHRS and CDR2 YFSETQ were looked up in the germline V gene. The CDR3 numbers 14 residues from cysteine through phenylalanine. Only the CDR3 DNA stays, 42 bases, in frame from base 1. In regard to this clone: The specificity of this receptor is unknown. No much larger clone exists at a distance of one base, and base qualities are not known.

The immunoSEQ Assay, a bias-controlled multiplex PCR, was used to amplify TCRbeta CDR3 regions from genomic DNA. In the original analysis: The number of nucleated cells in each sample was estimated by amplification of reference gene primers within the assay. To quantify the absolute abundance of each unique TCRbeta CDR3 rearrangement, sequence reads were collapsed and filtered. For each sample, productive Simpson clonality was calculated as the square root of Simpson's diversity index across productive rearrangements. The table comes from immuneACCESS by way of TCRdb, which keeps in-frame sequences with V and J called. Part of the clones is missing from these tables; in studies checked, under half for an unresolved V gene and the rest for unknown reasons. V and J calls and clone size follow that table, whereas D and trimming were derived from the DNA. A total of approximately 98,000 clones appear in this sample, approximately 80% of them only once. Under 5% of the sample is in the top ten clones.

The paper as a whole reports these results and caveats: Clinical and demographic metadata were provided uncurated, with the amount varying by source and participant.

Sequencing was performed on peripheral blood. This clonotype was obtained from a woman aged 70-85 years with acute or convalescent COVID-19. The rearranged chain carries TRBV5-1 and TRBJ2-5; the D gene is possibly TRBD1, with 7 bases matching. The bases are TGCGCCAGCAGTTCAGGGGGGCCGGGAGAGACCCAGTACTTC. Protein translation: CASSSGGPGETQYF. Beyond the CDR3, the reference TRBV5-1 and TRBJ2-5 genes provide the residues; the full variable domain reads: KAGVTQTPRYLIKTRGQQVTLSCSPISGHRSVSWYQQTPGQGLQFLFEYFSETQRNKGNFPGRFSGRQFSNSRSEMNVSTLELGDSALYLCASSSGGPGETQYFGPGTRLLVL.